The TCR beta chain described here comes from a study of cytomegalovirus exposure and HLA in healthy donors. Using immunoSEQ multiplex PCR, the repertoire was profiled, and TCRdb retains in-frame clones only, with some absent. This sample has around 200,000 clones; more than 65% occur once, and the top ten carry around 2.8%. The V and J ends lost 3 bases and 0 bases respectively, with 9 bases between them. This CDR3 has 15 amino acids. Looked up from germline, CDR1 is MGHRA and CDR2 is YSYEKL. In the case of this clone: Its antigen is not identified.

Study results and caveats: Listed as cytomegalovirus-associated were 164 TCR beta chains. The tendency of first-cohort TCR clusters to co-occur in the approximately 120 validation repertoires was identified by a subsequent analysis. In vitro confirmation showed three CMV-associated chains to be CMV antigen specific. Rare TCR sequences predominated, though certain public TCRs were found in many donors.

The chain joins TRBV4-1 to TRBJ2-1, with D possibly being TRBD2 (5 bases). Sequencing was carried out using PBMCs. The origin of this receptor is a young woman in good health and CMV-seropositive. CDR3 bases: TGCGCCAGCAGCCAGGTCGGGGTCTCCTACAATGAGCAGTTCTTC. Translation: CASSQVGVSYNEQFF.